This TCR beta chain came from a study of blood T cell repertoires in COVID-19 (dated by TCRdb to the early 2020s). For the study in its entirety: The collaborator samples originated in the United States, Italy and Spain and spanned the acute and convalescent phases of COVID-19. The material from the prospective study consisted of cDNA or gDNA derived from T cells, B-cell-depleted T cells, or PBMCs. Subjects who had been exposed to COVID-19, were actively infected with it, or had recovered from it provided the deeply sampled blood TCRbeta repertoires that made up the dataset. The repertoires were made available in a free public database intended to serve as a resource for research on the immune response to SARS-CoV-2. Samples came from the ongoing ImmuneRACE study (first 160 participants) plus 1,254 subjects from 6 global collaborators. The sample metadata nearly always contained a de-identified subject ID, COVID-19 status, age in years and sex. Where available, HLA class I and class II types were taken from metadata supplied by the sample provider and were not determined by assay-based typing.

The full study reports these points: How much clinical and demographic metadata was included differed by source and by participant, and the metadata was provided uncurated.

Enrolling through a virtual design, the prospective study's participants ranged in age from roughly 18 to 95 years and lived across more than 20 United States geographic areas. To assign participants to cohorts, the prospective study relied on clinical history that participants themselves reported in a screening survey and a study questionnaire. Exposed participants had been in contact with someone with a PCR-confirmed or clinician-diagnosed COVID-19 case within 2 weeks of study entry. Each participant in the prospective study had whole blood, serum and a nasopharyngeal or oropharyngeal swab collected by mobile phlebotomists. Additional blood draws and questionnaires over a roughly two-month period could optionally be provided by prospective study participants. Blood samples from the prospective study were shipped frozen or at room temperature prior to DNA extraction. The CDR3, cysteine through phenylalanine, is 16 amino acids long. Kept here is only the CDR3 DNA, which spans 48 bases and is read in frame from base 1. V and J are truncated by 1 base and 2 bases respectively, leaving an intervening sequence of 12 bases. CDR1 and CDR2 are drawn from the germline V gene: SGHAT, FQNNGV.

In regard to this clone: Its antigen target is currently unknown. Base-call qualities are not available, and no considerably larger clone is one nucleotide away.

TCRbeta CDR3 regions were amplified from genomic DNA by means of the immunoSEQ Assay, a bias-controlled multiplex PCR. On the study's bioinformatics: Within the assay, amplification of reference gene primers was used to estimate how many nucleated cells each sample contained. To quantify the absolute abundance of each unique TCRbeta CDR3 rearrangement, sequence reads were collapsed and filtered. For each sample, productive Simpson clonality was calculated as the square root of Simpson's diversity index across productive rearrangements. Drawn from immuneACCESS, this table holds only the in-frame rearrangements with V and J called that TCRdb kept. Clones are partly lost; checked studies trace under half to an unresolved V gene and leave the rest unexplained. D and trimming were read from the DNA, whereas the V and J calls and clone size are those reported in that table. A total of roughly 240,000 clones appear in this sample, about nine tenths of them only once. The ten top clones hold around 0.8% of the sample.

What was sequenced was PBMCs or T cells enriched from blood (not recorded which). Recombination linked TRBV11-2 to TRBJ1-3; no D gene is confidently identified. This clonotype originated in a man aged 45-60 years who had been exposed to COVID-19. Here the CDR3 is given as CASSLVMGSPGNTIYF. The nucleotide sequence is TGTGCCAGCAGCTTAGTCATGGGCAGTCCTGGAAACACCATATATTTT.